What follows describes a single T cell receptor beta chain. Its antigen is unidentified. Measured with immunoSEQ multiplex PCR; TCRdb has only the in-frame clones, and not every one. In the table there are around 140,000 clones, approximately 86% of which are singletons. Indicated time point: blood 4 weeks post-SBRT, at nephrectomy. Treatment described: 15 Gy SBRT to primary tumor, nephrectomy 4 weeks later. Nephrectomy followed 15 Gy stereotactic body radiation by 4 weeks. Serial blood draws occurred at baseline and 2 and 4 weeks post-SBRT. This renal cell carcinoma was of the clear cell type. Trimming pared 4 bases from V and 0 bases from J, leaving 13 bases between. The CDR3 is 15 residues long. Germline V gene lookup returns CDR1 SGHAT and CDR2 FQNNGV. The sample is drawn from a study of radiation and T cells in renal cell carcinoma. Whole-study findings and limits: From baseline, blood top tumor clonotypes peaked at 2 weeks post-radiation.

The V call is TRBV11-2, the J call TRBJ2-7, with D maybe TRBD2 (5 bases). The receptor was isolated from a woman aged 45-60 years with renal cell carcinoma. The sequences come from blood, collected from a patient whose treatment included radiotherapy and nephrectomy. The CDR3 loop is CASSSSPGSSYEQYF. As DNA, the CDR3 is TGTGCCAGCAGCTCCTCTCCGGGGAGCTCCTACGAGCAGTACTTC. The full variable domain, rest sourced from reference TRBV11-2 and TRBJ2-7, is EAGVAQSPRYKIIEKRQSVAFWCNPISGHATLYWYQQILGQGPKLLIQFQNNGVVDDSQLPKDRFSAERLKGVDSTLKIQPAKLEDSAVYLCASSSSPGSSYEQYFGPGTRLTVT.